This T cell receptor (beta chain) was documented in a study of cytomegalovirus exposure and HLA in healthy donors. CDR1 and CDR2 (germline): MNHNS, SASEGT. There are 14 residues in the CDR3. Note on this clone: At one of its ends the junction is not consistent with the germline gene, which may arise from a read error.

Each donor's status was that of a healthy bone marrow donor. PCR involved 60 Vbeta and 13 Jbeta primers. Method: immunoSEQ multiplex PCR; TCRdb's copy keeps in-frame clones and lacks some. The table records approximately 33,000 clones, 53% of them present only once. This chain links TRBV6-1 with TRBJ2-2; D is possibly TRBD1 (6 bases). Sequenced: PBMCs. The TCR originated in a woman between 40 and 55 years old in good health and CMV-seropositive. The DNA of the CDR3 is TGTGCCAGCATTACAGGGCCGAACACCGGGGAGCTGTCTTTT. It yields the protein CASITGPNTGELSF.